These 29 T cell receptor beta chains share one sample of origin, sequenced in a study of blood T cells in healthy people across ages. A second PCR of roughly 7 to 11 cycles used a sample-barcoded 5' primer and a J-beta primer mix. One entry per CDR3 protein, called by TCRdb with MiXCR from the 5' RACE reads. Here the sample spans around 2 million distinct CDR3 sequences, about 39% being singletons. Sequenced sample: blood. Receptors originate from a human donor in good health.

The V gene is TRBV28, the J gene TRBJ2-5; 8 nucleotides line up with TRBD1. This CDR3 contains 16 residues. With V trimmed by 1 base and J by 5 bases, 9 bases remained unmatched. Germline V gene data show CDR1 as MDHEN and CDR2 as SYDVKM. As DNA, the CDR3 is TGTGCCAGCAGTTTATCGAGACAGGGGTTCCGGGAGACCCAGTACTTC. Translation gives CASSLSRQGFRETQYF.

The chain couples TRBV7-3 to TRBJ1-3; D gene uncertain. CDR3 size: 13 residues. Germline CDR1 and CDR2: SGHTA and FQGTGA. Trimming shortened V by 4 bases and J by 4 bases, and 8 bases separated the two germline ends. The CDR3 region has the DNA TGTGCCAGCAGCTCCTTCCCGGGAAACACCATATATTTT. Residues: CASSSFPGNTIYF.

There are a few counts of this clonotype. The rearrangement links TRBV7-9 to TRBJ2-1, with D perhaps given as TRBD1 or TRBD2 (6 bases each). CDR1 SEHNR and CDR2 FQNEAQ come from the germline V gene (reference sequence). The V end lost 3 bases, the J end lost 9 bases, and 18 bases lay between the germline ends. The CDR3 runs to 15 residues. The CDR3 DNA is TGTGCCAGCAGCTTCGGGGACATTCGTAGCGGTGAGCAGTTCTTC. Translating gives CASSFGDIRSGEQFF.

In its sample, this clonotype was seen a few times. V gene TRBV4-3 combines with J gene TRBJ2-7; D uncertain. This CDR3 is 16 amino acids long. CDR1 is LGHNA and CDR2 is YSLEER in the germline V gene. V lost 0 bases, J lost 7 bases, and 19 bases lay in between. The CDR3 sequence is CASSQEVEGKGKEQYF. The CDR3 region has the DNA TGCGCCAGCAGCCAAGAGGTGGAAGGAAAGGGAAAGGAGCAGTACTTC.

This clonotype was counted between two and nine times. This CDR3 reads CASSQRQGYGYTF. The CDR3 region has the DNA TGTGCCAGCAGCCAACGACAGGGCTATGGCTACACCTTC. The gene calls are TRBV7-2 and TRBJ1-2, with 7 bases identical to TRBD1. V trimming: 5 bases; J trimming: 4 bases; junction bases outside the gene matches: 4. The CDR3 consists of 13 residues. Germline V CDR1 and CDR2: SGHTA, FQGNSA.

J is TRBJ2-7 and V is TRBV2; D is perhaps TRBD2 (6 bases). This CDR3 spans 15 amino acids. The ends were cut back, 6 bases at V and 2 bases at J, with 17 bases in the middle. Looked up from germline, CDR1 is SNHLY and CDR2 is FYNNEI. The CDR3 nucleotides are TGTGCCAGCAGAGGCGGCACCGGAGGGGCCTACGAGCAGTACTTC. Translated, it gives CASRGGTGGAYEQYF.

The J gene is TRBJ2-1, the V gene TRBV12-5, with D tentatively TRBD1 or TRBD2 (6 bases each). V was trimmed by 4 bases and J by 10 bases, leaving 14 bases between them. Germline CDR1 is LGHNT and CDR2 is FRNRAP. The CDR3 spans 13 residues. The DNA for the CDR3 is TGTGCTAGTGGTTCACAGACAGGACTAGAGCAGTTCTTC. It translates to CASGSQTGLEQFF. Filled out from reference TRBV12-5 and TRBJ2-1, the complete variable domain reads DARVTQTPRHKVTEMGQEVTMRCQPILGHNTVFWYRQTMMQGLELLAYFRNRAPLDDSGMPKDRFSAEMPDATLATLKIQPSEPRDSAVYFCASGSQTGLEQFFGPGTRLTVL.

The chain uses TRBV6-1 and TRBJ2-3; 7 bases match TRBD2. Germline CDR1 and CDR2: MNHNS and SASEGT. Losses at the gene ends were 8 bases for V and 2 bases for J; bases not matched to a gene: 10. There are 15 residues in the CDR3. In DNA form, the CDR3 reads TGTGCCAGCGCCTCGGCGGGGGTTCCCACAGATACGCAGTATTTT. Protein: CASASAGVPTDTQYF.

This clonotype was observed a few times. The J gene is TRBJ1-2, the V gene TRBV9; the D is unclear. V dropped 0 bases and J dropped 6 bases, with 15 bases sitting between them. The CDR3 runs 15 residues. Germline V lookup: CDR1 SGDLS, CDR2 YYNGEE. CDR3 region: CASSVDRGLRNGYTF. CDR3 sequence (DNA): TGTGCCAGCAGCGTAGATCGAGGGTTAAGGAATGGCTACACCTTC.

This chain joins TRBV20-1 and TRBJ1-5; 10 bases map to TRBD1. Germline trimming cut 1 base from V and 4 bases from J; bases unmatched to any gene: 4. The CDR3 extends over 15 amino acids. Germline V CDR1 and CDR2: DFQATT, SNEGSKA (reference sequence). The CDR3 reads CSARGLGQGNQPQHF. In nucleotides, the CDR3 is TGCAGTGCTAGAGGACTGGGACAGGGGAATCAGCCCCAGCATTTT.

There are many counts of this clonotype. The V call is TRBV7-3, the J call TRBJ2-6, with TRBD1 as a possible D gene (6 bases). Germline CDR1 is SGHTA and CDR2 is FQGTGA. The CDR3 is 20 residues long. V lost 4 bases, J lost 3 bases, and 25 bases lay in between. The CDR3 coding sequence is TGTGCCAGCAGCTCCCACCCCACGTTACCCTGGGGGCTTGGGGCCAACGTCCTGACTTTC. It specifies CASSSHPTLPWGLGANVLTF.

The CDR3 nucleotides are TGTGCCAGCAGGAGGGACCGAGTAAGTTCACCCCTCCACTTT. Translated: CASRRDRVSSPLHF. This rearrangement joins TRBV6-5 to TRBJ1-6; the D gene is possibly TRBD1 (5 bases). The CDR3 totals 14 residues. V was trimmed by 6 bases and J by 9 bases, leaving 15 bases between them. Germline V gene lookup returns CDR1 MNHEY and CDR2 SVGAGI.

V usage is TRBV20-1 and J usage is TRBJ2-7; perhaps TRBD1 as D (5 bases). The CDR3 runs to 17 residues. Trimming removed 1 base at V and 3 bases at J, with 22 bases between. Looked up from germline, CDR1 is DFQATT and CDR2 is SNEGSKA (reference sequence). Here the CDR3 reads CSARGIFDSEKIYEQYF. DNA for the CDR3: TGCAGTGCTAGAGGAATTTTTGACAGCGAAAAGATCTACGAGCAGTACTTC.

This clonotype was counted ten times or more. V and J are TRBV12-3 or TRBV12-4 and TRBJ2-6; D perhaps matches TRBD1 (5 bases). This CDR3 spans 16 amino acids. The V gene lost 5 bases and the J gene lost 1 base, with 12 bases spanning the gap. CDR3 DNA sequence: TGTGCCAGCAGTCCTTATCAGGGATCTGGGGCCAACGTCCTGACTTTC. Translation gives CASSPYQGSGANVLTF.

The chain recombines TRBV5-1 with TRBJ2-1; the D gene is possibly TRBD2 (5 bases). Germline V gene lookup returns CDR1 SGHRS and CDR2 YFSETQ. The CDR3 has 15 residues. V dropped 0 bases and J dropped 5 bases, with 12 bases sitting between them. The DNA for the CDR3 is TGCGCCAGCAGCTTGGTGCCAAGGGAGAACAATGAGCAGTTCTTC. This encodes CASSLVPRENNEQFF.

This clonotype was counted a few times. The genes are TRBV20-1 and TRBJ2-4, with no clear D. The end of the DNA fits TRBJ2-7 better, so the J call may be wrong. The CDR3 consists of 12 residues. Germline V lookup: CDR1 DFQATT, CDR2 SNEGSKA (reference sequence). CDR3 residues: CSARGPDNEQYF. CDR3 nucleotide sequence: TGCAGTGCTAGAGGGCCTGACAACGAGCAGTACTTC.

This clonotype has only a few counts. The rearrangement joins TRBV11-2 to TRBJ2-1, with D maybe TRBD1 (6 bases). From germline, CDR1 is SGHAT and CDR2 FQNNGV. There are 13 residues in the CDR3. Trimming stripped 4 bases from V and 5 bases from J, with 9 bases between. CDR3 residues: CASSYRVNNEQFF. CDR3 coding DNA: TGTGCCAGCAGCTACAGGGTCAACAATGAGCAGTTCTTC.

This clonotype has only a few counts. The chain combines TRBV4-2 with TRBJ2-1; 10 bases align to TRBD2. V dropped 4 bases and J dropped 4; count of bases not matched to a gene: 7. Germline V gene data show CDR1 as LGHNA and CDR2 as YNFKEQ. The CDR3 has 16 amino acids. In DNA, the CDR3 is TGTGCCAGCAGCCTCCAGGAGCGGGGGGGATACAATGAGCAGTTCTTC. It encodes CASSLQERGGYNEQFF.

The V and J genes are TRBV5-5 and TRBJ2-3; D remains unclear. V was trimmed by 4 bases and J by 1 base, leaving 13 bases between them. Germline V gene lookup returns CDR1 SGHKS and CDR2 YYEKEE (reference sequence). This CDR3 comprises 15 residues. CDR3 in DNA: TGTGCCAGCAGCCCGAGCCTCCCTCGCACAGATACGCAGTATTTT. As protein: CASSPSLPRTDTQYF.

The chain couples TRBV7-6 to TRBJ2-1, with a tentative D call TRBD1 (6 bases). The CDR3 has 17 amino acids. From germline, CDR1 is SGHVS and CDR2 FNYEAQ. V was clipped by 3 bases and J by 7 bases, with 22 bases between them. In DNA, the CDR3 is TGTGCCAGCAGCTTGGGAACACAGGGTGGTCTTGTTAATGAGCAGTTCTTC. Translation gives CASSLGTQGGLVNEQFF.

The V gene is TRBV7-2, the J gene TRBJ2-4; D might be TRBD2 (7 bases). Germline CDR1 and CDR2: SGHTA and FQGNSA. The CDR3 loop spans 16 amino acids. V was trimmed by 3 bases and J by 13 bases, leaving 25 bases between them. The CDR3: CASSLGGAVSYNEQYF. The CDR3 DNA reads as TGTGCCAGCAGCTTGGGGGGGGCGGTCTCCTACAATGAGCAGTACTTC.

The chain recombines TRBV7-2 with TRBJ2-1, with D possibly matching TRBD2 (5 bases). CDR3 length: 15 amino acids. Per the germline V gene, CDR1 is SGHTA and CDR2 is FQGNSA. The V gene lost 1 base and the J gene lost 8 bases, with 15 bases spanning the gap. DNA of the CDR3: TGTGCCAGCAGCTTAGTCTCCGGCGTCGGGGATGAGCAGTTCTTC. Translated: CASSLVSGVGDEQFF.

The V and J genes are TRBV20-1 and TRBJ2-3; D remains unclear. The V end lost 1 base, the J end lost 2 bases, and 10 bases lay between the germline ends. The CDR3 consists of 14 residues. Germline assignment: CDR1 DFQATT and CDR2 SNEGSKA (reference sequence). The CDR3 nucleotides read TGCAGTGCTAGAGCGAATTCCAACACAGATACGCAGTATTTT. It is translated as CSARANSNTDTQYF.

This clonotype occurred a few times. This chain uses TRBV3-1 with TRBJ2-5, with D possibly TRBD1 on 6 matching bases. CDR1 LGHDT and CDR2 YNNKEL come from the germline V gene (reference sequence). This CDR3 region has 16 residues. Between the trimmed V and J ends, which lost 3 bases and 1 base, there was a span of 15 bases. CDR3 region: CASSHQRQATQETQYF. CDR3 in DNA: TGTGCCAGCAGCCATCAGCGACAGGCAACCCAAGAGACCCAGTACTTC.

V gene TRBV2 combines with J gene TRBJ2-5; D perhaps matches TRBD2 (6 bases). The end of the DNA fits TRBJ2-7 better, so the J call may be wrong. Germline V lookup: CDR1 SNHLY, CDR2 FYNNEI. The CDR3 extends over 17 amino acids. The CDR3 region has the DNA TGTGCCAGCAGCGCTATCCTCTCTAGCGATTTCTCCTACGAGCAGTACTTC. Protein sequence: CASSAILSSDFSYEQYF.

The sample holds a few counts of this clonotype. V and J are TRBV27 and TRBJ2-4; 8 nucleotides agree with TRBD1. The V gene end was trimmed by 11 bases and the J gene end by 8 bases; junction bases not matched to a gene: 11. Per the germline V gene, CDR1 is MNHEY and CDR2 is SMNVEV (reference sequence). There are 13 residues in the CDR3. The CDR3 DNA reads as TGTGCCTGCGGACGGACAGGGAAAGACATTCAGTACTTC. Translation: CACGRTGKDIQYF.

The CDR3 DNA is TGTGCCAGCAGCTTTAGCGGGGGGCCAGAGACCCAGTACTTC. Translation: CASSFSGGPETQYF. This chain links TRBV11-3 with TRBJ2-5, with TRBD2 matching over 10 bases. The CDR3 has 14 amino acids. V trimming: 3 bases; J trimming: 4 bases; junction bases outside the gene matches: 2. Looked up from germline, CDR1 is SGHNT and CDR2 is YENEEA. Full variable domain (missing parts from reference TRBV11-3 and TRBJ2-5): EAGVVQSPRYKIIEKKQPVAFWCNPISGHNTLYWYLQNLGQGPELLIRYENEEAVDDSQLPKDRFSAERLKGVDSTLKIQPAELGDSAVYLCASSFSGGPETQYFGPGTRLLVL.

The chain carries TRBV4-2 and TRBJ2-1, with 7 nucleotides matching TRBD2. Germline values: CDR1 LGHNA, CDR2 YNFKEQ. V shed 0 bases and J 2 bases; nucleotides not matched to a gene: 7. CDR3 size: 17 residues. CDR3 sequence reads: CASSQDREGIAYNEQFF. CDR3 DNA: TGTGCCAGCAGCCAAGATAGGGAGGGGATCGCCTACAATGAGCAGTTCTTC.

The CDR3, as DNA: TGTGCCAGCAGCTTAGCGGCAGGGCGGGGGGCCGCGAGGAGCTCCTACAATGAGCAGTTCTTC. Translation: CASSLAAGRGAARSSYNEQFF. The chain joins TRBV7-8 to TRBJ2-1; TRBD2 matches 8 bases. This CDR3 region has 21 residues. Germline loops: CDR1 SGHVS, CDR2 FQNEAQ. With V trimmed by 0 bases and J by 0 bases, 16 bases remained unmatched. Drawing the rest from reference TRBV7-8 and TRBJ2-1, the complete variable domain is GAGVSQSPRYKVAKRGQDVALRCDPISGHVSLFWYQQALGQGPEFLTYFQNEAQLDKSGLPSDRFFAERPEGSVSTLKIQRTQQEDSAVYLCASSLAAGRGAARSSYNEQFFGPGTRLTVL.